The 25 T cell receptor beta chains below all came from one sample that was sequenced in a study of T cell repertoires in cytomegalovirus infection. These receptors' antigens are unknown. MiXCR was run by TCRdb on the reads, yielding one entry per CDR3 protein. The sample holds 800,000 to 950,000 distinct CDR3 sequences, around a third seen once. This specimen consisted of cultured CD8+ T cells from PBMCs, obtained from culture after CMV antigen stimulation. Receptors originate from a human donor in good health (CMV status not recorded). Some clones in this sample may be carry-over from other donors' samples.

This clonotype was seen a handful of times. V is TRBV3-1 and J is TRBJ2-5, with D perhaps matching TRBD1 (6 bases). The CDR3 extends over 13 amino acids. V lost 6 bases to trimming and J lost 1 base, with 9 bases between them. Germline assignment: CDR1 LGHDT and CDR2 YNNKEL (reference sequence). The CDR3 region has the DNA TGTGCCAGCAGGTGGGACATCCAAGAGACCCAGTACTTC. This encodes CASRWDIQETQYF.

This clonotype has more than one count but fewer than ten. This chain links TRBV4-2 with TRBJ1-5; D not certain. V lost 1 base, J lost 4 bases, and 8 bases lay in between. Germline CDR1 LGHNA, CDR2 YNFKEQ. The CDR3 is 14 residues long. CDR3 loop: CASSQGNTNQPQHF. CDR3 nucleotide sequence: TGTGCCAGCAGCCAAGGGAACACGAATCAGCCCCAGCATTTT.

Regarding this clonotype: A read error may explain this, as a much larger clone is one base away. V gene TRBV4-3 combines with J gene TRBJ2-2; D might be TRBD1 (6 bases). The CDR3 spans 16 residues. Germline CDR1 reads LGHNA; CDR2 reads YSLEER. The CDR3 protein is CARSQDSRGRAGELFF. For the CDR3, the DNA is TGCGCCAGAAGCCAAGATTCCAGGGGTAGGGCCGGGGAGCTGTTTTTT.

This clonotype showed up just a few times. This sequence joins TRBV4-1 and TRBJ2-5, with D perhaps matching TRBD2 (7 bases). V lost 0 bases to trimming and J lost 4 bases, with 18 bases between them. Germline loops: CDR1 MGHRA, CDR2 YSYEKL. This CDR3 region has 17 residues. For the CDR3, the DNA is TGCGCCAGCAGCCAAGATCGGGCGGGGGCCGAAGGAGAGACCCAGTACTTC. Protein product: CASSQDRAGAEGETQYF.

Ten or more counts support this clonotype. The J gene is TRBJ2-7, the V gene TRBV7-2; D not resolved. The germline V and J ends were trimmed by 0 bases and 0 bases, with 12 bases remaining between them. The germline CDR1 and CDR2 sequences are SGHTA and FQGNSA. The CDR3 runs 16 residues. The CDR3 here is CASSLAPVISSYEQYV. CDR3 nucleotides: TGTGCCAGCAGCTTAGCGCCGGTCATTAGCTCCTACGAGCAGTACGTC.

This clonotype was picked up a small number of times. The chain has TRBV6-2 or TRBV6-3 and TRBJ1-1; D gene unclear. CDR3 length equals 14 residues. Trimming stripped 6 bases from V and 4 bases from J, with 15 bases between. Germline V gene sequence: CDR1 MNHEY, CDR2 SVGEGT. In nucleotides, the CDR3 is TGTGCCAGCAGCCCCGGACCCTCGGGCACTGAAGCTTTCTTT. As protein: CASSPGPSGTEAFF.

This clonotype was counted ten times or more. The chain combines TRBV7-9 with TRBJ2-3, with 7 bases matching TRBD1. From germline, CDR1 is SEHNR and CDR2 FQNEAQ (reference sequence). The CDR3 loop spans 14 amino acids. J lost 1 base, V lost 5 bases, and 3 bases had no gene match. The CDR3 loop is CASSPDRGTDTQYF. The CDR3 DNA follows: TGTGCCAGCAGCCCCGACAGGGGCACAGATACGCAGTATTTT.

V and J are TRBV12-3 or TRBV12-4 and TRBJ2-1; TRBD2 agrees at 11 bases. The CDR3 runs to 18 residues. The V and J ends lost 5 bases and 2 bases, in that order; junction bases with no gene match: 11. CDR3 in amino acids: CASSLPWGLAVPYNEQFF. The CDR3 DNA sequence: TGTGCCAGCAGTCTCCCCTGGGGACTAGCGGTGCCCTACAATGAGCAGTTCTTC.

This rearrangement joins TRBV20-1 to TRBJ2-5; perhaps TRBD2 as D (6 bases). The germline V gene encodes CDR1 DFQATT and CDR2 SNEGSKA (reference sequence). Trimming stripped 4 bases from V and 0 bases from J, with 18 bases between. This CDR3 spans 16 amino acids. This CDR3 is CSANPLAGRYQETQYF. CDR3 sequence (DNA): TGCAGTGCTAACCCCCTGGCGGGGAGGTACCAAGAGACCCAGTACTTC.

The rearrangement joins TRBV19 to TRBJ2-2; no clear D gene. Germline CDR1 reads LNHDA; CDR2 reads SQIVND (reference sequence). The CDR3 contains 14 residues. The ends were cut back, 4 bases at V and 0 bases at J, with 6 bases in the middle. CDR3 DNA: TGTGCCAGTAGTAACAGTGCGAACACCGGGGAGCTGTTTTTT. It translates to CASSNSANTGELFF.

This clonotype was seen more than once but under ten times. The chain recombines TRBV11-2 with TRBJ1-4; D perhaps matches TRBD1 (6 bases). The CDR3 has 17 residues. Germline V gene lookup returns CDR1 SGHAT and CDR2 FQNNGV. Trimming shortened V by 3 bases and J by 0 bases, and 14 bases separated the two germline ends. Written as DNA, the CDR3 is TGTGCCAGCAGCTTGTGGTCCCGGACAGCAACTAATGAAAAACTGTTTTTT. It specifies CASSLWSRTATNEKLFF. The full variable domain, with the rest looked up from reference TRBV11-2 and TRBJ1-4, is EAGVAQSPRYKIIEKRQSVAFWCNPISGHATLYWYQQILGQGPKLLIQFQNNGVVDDSQLPKDRFSAERLKGVDSTLKIQPAKLEDSAVYLCASSLWSRTATNEKLFFGSGTQLSVL.

The gene calls are TRBV7-9 and TRBJ2-4; TRBD2 matches at 9 bases. From germline, CDR1 is SEHNR and CDR2 FQNEAQ (reference sequence). The CDR3 has 16 amino acids. V lost 5 bases, J lost 1 base, and 6 bases stayed unmatched. The CDR3 DNA reads TGTGCCAGCAGCAGCGGACTAGCGTCGGCCAAAAACATTCAGTACTTC. Amino acids: CASSSGLASAKNIQYF.

The chain is built from TRBV12-3 or TRBV12-4 and TRBJ1-4, with 7 bases fitting TRBD1. This CDR3 has 13 amino acids. V gave up 6 bases and J gave up 7 bases; unmatched junction bases: 5. This CDR3 is CASRSPGGEKLFF. The CDR3 DNA reads TGTGCCAGCAGATCGCCAGGGGGTGAAAAACTGTTTTTT.

This clonotype occurred a few times. The chain's CDR3 is CASSIQLAGTNNEQFF. Here the CDR3 DNA reads TGTGCCAGCAGTATCCAACTAGCGGGGACAAACAATGAGCAGTTCTTC. The rearrangement joins TRBV6-1 to TRBJ2-1, with 10 bases aligning to TRBD2. CDR1 and CDR2 (germline): MNHNS, SASEGT. The CDR3 runs 16 residues. V was pared by 5 bases and J by 5 bases, with 9 bases of the junction left unmatched.

The V and J genes are TRBV6-4 and TRBJ2-1; maybe TRBD2 (5 bases). Per germline, CDR1 MRHNA and CDR2 SNTAGT. Trimming shortened V by 4 bases and J by 6 bases, and 13 bases separated the two germline ends. CDR3 length: 14 residues. Written as DNA, the CDR3 is TGTGCCAGCAGTGTGCGGGCCCAAGGCAATGAGCAGTTCTTC. Translating it yields CASSVRAQGNEQFF.

This rearrangement joins TRBV29-1 to TRBJ2-3; TRBD2 agrees at 12 bases. Germline CDR1 SQVTM, CDR2 ANQGSEA. There are 14 residues in the CDR3. J lost 6 bases, V lost 7 bases, and 8 bases had no gene match. CDR3 nucleotide sequence: TGCAGCGGCAGACTAGCGGGGGCCCCCGATACGCAGTATTTT. Its translation: CSGRLAGAPDTQYF.

This clonotype has a handful of counts. The chain combines TRBV12-3 or TRBV12-4 with TRBJ2-7; D is unresolved. The V end lost 2 bases, the J end lost 4 bases, and 12 bases lay between the germline ends. The CDR3 runs 14 residues. The CDR3 reads CASSLLVGPYEQYF. DNA for the CDR3: TGTGCCAGCAGTTTATTGGTAGGACCGTACGAGCAGTACTTC.

V gene TRBV6-8 combines with J gene TRBJ2-3; TRBD2 matches at 8 bases. The germline V gene encodes CDR1 MNHGY and CDR2 SAAAGT. Unmatched junction bases numbered 11, after V lost 0 bases and J lost 3 bases. CDR3 length: 18 residues. The CDR3 reads CASSYSGVGGAGTDTQYF. The CDR3 coding sequence is TGTGCCAGCAGTTACTCCGGGGTCGGGGGGGCGGGGACAGATACGCAGTATTTT.

The V gene is TRBV2, the J gene TRBJ2-7; D may correspond to TRBD1 or TRBD2 (5 bases each). V lost 0 bases and J lost 2, with 14 bases in between. CDR1 is SNHLY and CDR2 is FYNNEI in the germline V gene. This CDR3 is 16 amino acids long. The chain's CDR3 is CASSEAVGVRAYEQYF. The CDR3 DNA reads as TGTGCCAGCAGTGAAGCGGTGGGGGTAAGGGCCTACGAGCAGTACTTC.

The sample holds a few counts of this clonotype. DNA of the CDR3: TGCGCCAGCAGCTATGCTCGTCTGGGCCAAAACACTGAAGCTTTCTTT. Encoded protein: CASSYARLGQNTEAFF. The V call is TRBV4-1, the J call TRBJ1-1; D remains ambiguous. Germline-derived CDR1 and CDR2 are MGHRA and YSYEKL. The CDR3 is 16 residues long. With 5 bases removed from V and 2 bases from J, the gap between germline ends came to 18 bases.

Concerning this clonotype itself: Germline is not matched at one junction end, which may reflect a read error. The chain joins TRBV6-5 to TRBJ1-2, with D hard to call. Germline V gene data show CDR1 as MNHEY and CDR2 as SVGAGI. The CDR3 length is 14 residues. Written as DNA, the CDR3 is TGTGCCTGCAGTTACCTGAACCCCTTTGATGGCTACACCTTC. This translates into CACSYLNPFDGYTF.

The V gene is TRBV6-2 or TRBV6-3, the J gene TRBJ2-1, with no clear D. V was cut by 2 bases and J by 7 bases, with 15 bases left in between. Looked up from germline, CDR1 is MNHEY and CDR2 is SVGEGT. The CDR3 is 15 amino acids. The CDR3 here is CASSYREQWANEQFF. The CDR3 region has the DNA TGTGCCAGCAGTTACCGAGAACAGTGGGCGAATGAGCAGTTCTTC.

This chain connects TRBV9 to TRBJ1-1, with 12 bases identical to TRBD1. The V gene's germline CDR1 is SGDLS and CDR2 YYNGEE. Trimming at V came to 6 bases and at J to 4 bases, leaving 13 bases not matched to a gene. The CDR3 runs to 17 residues. The CDR3 here is CASNHPGQGAPGTEAFF. In DNA form, the CDR3 reads TGTGCCAGCAACCATCCGGGACAGGGGGCGCCGGGCACTGAAGCTTTCTTT. Variable domain in full (rest from reference TRBV9 and TRBJ1-1): DSGVTQTPKHLITATGQRVTLRCSPRSGDLSVYWYQQSLDQGLQFLIQYYNGEERAKGNILERFSAQQFPDLHSELNLSSLELGDSALYFCASNHPGQGAPGTEAFFGQGTRLTVV.

This chain joins TRBV18 and TRBJ1-2; 10 bases fit TRBD1. Germline loops: CDR1 KGHSH, CDR2 LQKENI. V lost 0 bases, J lost 4 bases, and 5 bases stayed unmatched. The length of the CDR3 is 16 residues. CDR3 protein: CASSPPGQGLFYGYTF. In DNA, the CDR3 is TGTGCCAGCTCACCACCGGGACAGGGGCTTTTCTATGGCTACACCTTC.

This clonotype was seen a few times. This may arise from a read error, as a much more abundant clone is one base away. CDR3 loop: CAISPGQGGTEAFF. The DNA of the CDR3 is TGTGCCATCAGTCCGGGACAGGGGGGCACTGAAGCTTTCTTT. This chain links TRBV10-3 with TRBJ1-1, with 11 bases aligning to TRBD1. The V segment lost 5 bases and the J segment 4 bases; nucleotides outside the gene matches: 3. This CDR3 comprises 14 residues. Per the germline V gene, CDR1 is ENHRY and CDR2 is SYGVKD.